This T cell receptor (beta chain) originates from a study of cytomegalovirus exposure and HLA in healthy donors. Findings and caveats of the study: A later analysis by the authors found several of the most significant clusters apparently linked to common viral pathogens. Many donors shared some public TCRs, even though most TCR sequences were rare. Fewer N-insertions (relative to the approximately 670-donor mean) were reportedly seen in an Asian-associated ancestry cluster in a later analysis.

This clone was seen a handful of times. The antigen is not known. The CDR3 loop spans 14 amino acids. The V end lost 7 bases, the J end lost 0 bases, and 12 bases lay between the germline ends. Germline V CDR1 and CDR2: WSHSY, SAAADI. With 60 Vbeta and 13 Jbeta primers, the PCR was carried out. Only in-frame clones appear in the TCRdb table, and some are missing; sequencing was by immunoSEQ multiplex PCR. Of under 100,000 clones listed, roughly 82% are singletons. The chain joins TRBV10-2 to TRBJ1-1, with unresolved D. The receptor was isolated from a human donor in good health. Sequenced: PBMCs. CDR3 in DNA: TGCGCCAGCATGGACTGGGCTTTGAACACTGAAGCTTTCTTT. It codes for CASMDWALNTEAFF.